These 18 T cell receptor beta chains came from one sample sequenced in a study of blood T cells in healthy people across ages. A sample-barcoded 5' primer and a J-beta primer mix were used in a second PCR of roughly 7 to 12 cycles. TCRdb fed the 5' RACE reads into MiXCR, producing one record per CDR3 protein. In the table there are hundreds of thousands of distinct CDR3 sequences, 58% of which are singletons. Sequencing was done on a sample of blood. These receptors all come from a man aged 25 to 40 in good health.

This clonotype was detected a few times. The chain joins TRBV10-2 to TRBJ2-4; the match to TRBD1 covers 7 bases. The end of the DNA fits TRBJ2-7 better, so the J call may be wrong. Germline values: CDR1 WSHSY, CDR2 SAAADI. The CDR3 sequence is 14 residues long. The CDR3: CASLNSGGRGEQYF. The CDR3 DNA is TGCGCCAGCTTGAATTCAGGGGGAAGGGGCGAGCAGTACTTC.

The genes are TRBV11-3 and TRBJ2-4, with 10 bases lining up with TRBD1. The end of the DNA aligns better with TRBJ2-7, so the J call may be wrong. Germline V gene sequence: CDR1 SGHNT, CDR2 YENEEA. The CDR3 totals 16 residues. The CDR3 sequence is CASSQEGQGGGSEQYF. CDR3 sequence (DNA): TGTGCCAGCAGCCAAGAAGGACAGGGGGGTGGAAGCGAGCAGTACTTC.

In this sample, this clonotype turned up a few times. A read error may be the cause here, since a much bigger clone is one base away. V usage is TRBV11-2 and J usage is TRBJ2-7; 10 bases map to TRBD1. This CDR3 contains 16 residues. Germline assignment: CDR1 SGHAT and CDR2 FQNNGV. V dropped 1 base and J dropped 4; count of bases not matched to a gene: 7. As DNA, the CDR3 is TGTGCCAGCAGCTTAGTCGGGACAGGGGTCCTTTACGAGCAGTACTTC. It is translated as CASSLVGTGVLYEQYF.

J is TRBJ2-3 and V is TRBV7-2, with D uncertain. There are 13 residues in the CDR3. CDR1 and CDR2 from the germline V gene are SGHTA and FQGNSA. Trimming left V 3 bases short and J 6 bases short, with 10 bases between. CDR3 in amino acids: CASSLMVADTQYF. CDR3 nucleotide sequence: TGTGCCAGCAGCTTGATGGTGGCGGATACGCAGTATTTT.

V and J are TRBV27 and TRBJ2-7, with 7 bases lining up with TRBD1. There are 15 residues in the CDR3. Trimming at V came to 1 base and at J to 0 bases, leaving 3 bases not matched to a gene. The germline gives CDR1 MNHEY, CDR2 SMNVEV (reference sequence). This CDR3 reads CASSLLGDSSYEQYF. CDR3 bases: TGTGCCAGCAGTTTATTAGGGGACAGCTCCTACGAGCAGTACTTC.

The chain employs TRBV5-1 and TRBJ2-5, with 9 bases identical to TRBD1. J lost 5 bases, V lost 7 bases, and 15 bases had no gene match. Germline assignment: CDR1 SGHRS and CDR2 YFSETQ. The CDR3 loop spans 16 amino acids. CDR3 in amino acids: CASRAGQGSSVETQYF. The CDR3 nucleotides read TGCGCCAGCCGGGCGGGACAGGGATCTTCCGTGGAGACCCAGTACTTC. Full variable domain (rest looked up from reference TRBV5-1 and TRBJ2-5): KAGVTQTPRYLIKTRGQQVTLSCSPISGHRSVSWYQQTPGQGLQFLFEYFSETQRNKGNFPGRFSGRQFSNSRSEMNVSTLELGDSALYLCASRAGQGSSVETQYFGPGTRLLVL.

The V gene is TRBV19, the J gene TRBJ2-7, with TRBD1 matching over 8 bases. The CDR3 is 12 amino acids. Germline V gene sequence: CDR1 LNHDA, CDR2 SQIVND (reference sequence). J lost 6 bases, V lost 6 bases, and 4 bases had no gene match. The CDR3 DNA follows: TGTGCCAGTAGACAGGGGGAAACCGAGCAGTACTTC. As protein: CASRQGETEQYF.

The rearrangement joins TRBV28 to TRBJ1-1; perhaps TRBD1 as D (6 bases). The germline V gene encodes CDR1 MDHEN and CDR2 SYDVKM. Between the trimmed V and J ends, which lost 3 bases and 8 bases, there was a span of 16 bases. This CDR3 region has 14 residues. The CDR3, as DNA: TGTGCCAGCAGTTTTACAGGGACTGCGGGAGAAGCTTTCTTT. Encoded protein: CASSFTGTAGEAFF.

The CDR3 DNA reads as TGTGCCAGCAGGGGGGGGTGGGGGAGTAATGAGCAGTACTTC. It yields the protein CASRGGWGSNEQYF. The J gene is TRBJ2-1, the V gene TRBV2; 7 positions agree with TRBD2. The J call may be faulty, since TRBJ2-7 better matches the DNA end. Per germline, CDR1 SNHLY and CDR2 FYNNEI. The CDR3 has 14 amino acids.

Only a few counts were recorded for this clonotype. The chain couples TRBV7-2 to TRBJ2-3, with unresolved D. The CDR3 loop spans 14 amino acids. In germline, CDR1 is SGHTA, CDR2 FQGNSA. The V end was cut by 5 bases, the J end by 3 bases, with 12 bases between. CDR3 nucleotides: TGTGCCAGCAGCCACCCCGTAAAAACAGATACGCAGTATTTT. It codes for CASSHPVKTDTQYF.

V gene TRBV2 combines with J gene TRBJ1-1, with TRBD1 matching 10 bases. Trimming at V came to 6 bases and at J to 7 bases, leaving 5 bases not matched to a gene. This CDR3 contains 13 residues. Germline CDR1 SNHLY, CDR2 FYNNEI. Written as DNA, the CDR3 is TGTGCCAGCAGGACCGGGACAGGGGATGAAGCTTTCTTT. Translating gives CASRTGTGDEAFF.

The chain links TRBV11-1 to TRBJ2-5; D is undetermined. The end of the DNA is better explained by TRBJ2-7, so the J call may be wrong. This CDR3 has 12 amino acids. The germline V gene has CDR1 SGHAT and CDR2 FQDESV (reference sequence). The CDR3 DNA follows: TGTGCCAGCGGGCTGGGGACCTACGAGCAGTACTTC. This encodes CASGLGTYEQYF.

This clonotype appeared a few times. The genes are TRBV7-2 and TRBJ1-2; D possibly corresponds to TRBD1 (6 bases). The CDR3 has 14 residues. Germline CDR1 SGHTA, CDR2 FQGNSA. Between the trimmed V and J ends, which lost 4 bases and 8 bases, there was a span of 17 bases. The CDR3 DNA sequence: TGTGCCAGCAGCTCCCCCGACAGGTTTGACGGCTACACCTTC. This gives the protein CASSSPDRFDGYTF.

This clonotype appeared once. This chain connects TRBV7-3 to TRBJ2-7; D possibly uses TRBD1 or TRBD2 (6 bases each). Looked up from germline, CDR1 is SGHTA and CDR2 is FQGTGA. Trimming cost V 0 bases and J 2 bases, with 11 bases left between them. This CDR3 is 15 amino acids long. CDR3 coding DNA: TGTGCCAGCAGCTTAACCGGGGGCGGCCCCTACGAGCAGTACTTC. Amino acids: CASSLTGGGPYEQYF.

This chain uses TRBV27 with TRBJ2-3, with 8 bases identical to TRBD1. The J segment lost 14 bases and the V segment lost 5 bases, leaving 21 bases of the junction unmatched. The germline V gene encodes CDR1 MNHEY and CDR2 SMNVEV (reference sequence). This CDR3 has 16 residues. The chain's CDR3 is CASSPIMGPDRGEAYF. The CDR3 coding sequence is TGTGCCAGCAGTCCCATTATGGGACCTGACAGGGGCGAAGCGTATTTT.

This clonotype was observed a few times. This rearrangement joins TRBV25-1 to TRBJ1-4; unclear D gene. V dropped 3 bases and J dropped 8 bases, with 4 bases sitting between them. The V gene's germline CDR1 is MGHDK and CDR2 SYGVNS. The CDR3 loop spans 11 amino acids. The CDR3 DNA reads as TGTGCCAGCAGTGAGGGAGAAAAACTGTTTTTT. It codes for CASSEGEKLFF. The full variable domain, rest sourced from reference TRBV25-1 and TRBJ1-4, is EADIYQTPRYLVIGTGKKITLECSQTMGHDKMYWYQQDPGMELHLIHYSYGVNSTEKGDLSSESTVSRIRTEHFPLTLESARPSHTSQYLCASSEGEKLFFGSGTQLSVL.

Details on this clonotype: This may arise from a read error, as a much more abundant clone is one base away. The gene calls are TRBV15 and TRBJ2-5; maybe TRBD1 (6 bases). The CDR3 length is 14 residues. Germline CDR1 is LNHNV and CDR2 is YYDKDF (reference sequence). The CDR3 is CVTSRGGPGETQYF. The CDR3 coding sequence is TGTGTCACCAGCAGAGGGGGACCGGGAGAGACCCAGTACTTC.

A few counts support this clonotype. The chain links TRBV20-1 to TRBJ1-5; 9 positions agree with TRBD1. V dropped 6 bases and J dropped 6; count of bases not matched to a gene: 6. CDR1 DFQATT and CDR2 SNEGSKA come from the germline V gene (reference sequence). The CDR3 extends over 13 amino acids. Here the CDR3 DNA reads TGCAGTGCGGGACAGGGAGGTGGTCAGCCCCAGCATTTT. Encoded protein: CSAGQGGGQPQHF.